This TCR beta chain was profiled in a study of shared clonotypes between healthy human individuals. Study-wide findings and caveats: Tissues were not sampled, only blood, and their repertoires likely differ.

Trimming stripped 2 bases from V and 1 base from J, with 10 bases between. The CDR3 length is 14 residues. The germline V gene encodes CDR1 SGHRS and CDR2 YFSETQ. Deep-level assay runs were performed. Only in-frame clones appear in the TCRdb table, and some are missing; sequencing was by immunoSEQ multiplex PCR. This sample carries more than 400,000 clones, more than 65% of them seen once, and the ten largest clones take about 13%. Concerning this clone: Its antigen is as yet unknown. A far larger clone is just one base off, so this is likely a read error.

The clonotype was recovered from a woman between 35 and 50 years old in good health. Some clones in this sample may be carry-over from other donors' samples. V usage is TRBV5-1 and J usage is TRBJ2-7; no clear D. Sequencing was done on a sample of PBMCs. Written as DNA, the CDR3 is TGCGCCAGCAGCTTCTGGGTACAGTCCTACGAGCAGTACTTC. Translated: CASSFWVQSYEQYF.